A single sample is the source of the 8 T cell receptor beta chains below, sequenced in a study of regulatory T cells in long-lasting Graves disease. The time point denotes: newly diagnosed GD, antithyroid drugs for less than 3 months. RNA from PBMCs was the source of the TCR library. Assembly of TCR beta libraries relied on iRepertoire HTBI primers together with Arm-PCR of CDR3 regions. MiXCR, applied by TCRdb to the multiplex PCR reads, yields one record per CDR3 protein. Of roughly 610,000 distinct CDR3 sequences detected, roughly a sixth appear once; the ten largest clones hold about 11%. The same sample was also used in a study of T cells in Graves' hyperthyroidism and ophthalmopathy.

The sample here was peripheral blood mononuclear cells (PBMCs), taken at new diagnosis, from a patient treated with antithyroid drugs. The receptors were gathered from a man in his late teens or twenties with Graves disease.

J is TRBJ2-5 and V is TRBV5-1, with a tentative D call TRBD2 (6 bases). This CDR3 has 14 residues. CDR1 and CDR2 (germline): SGHRS, YFSETQ. The V end was cut by 4 bases, the J end by 1 base, with 11 bases between. CDR3 sequence: CASSPGEVQETQYF. Here the CDR3 DNA reads TGCGCCAGCAGCCCCGGGGAGGTCCAAGAGACCCAGTACTTC.

The rearrangement links TRBV6-2 or TRBV6-3 to TRBJ2-2, with D perhaps TRBD2 (5 bases). With 5 bases removed from V and 0 bases from J, the gap between germline ends came to 19 bases. Germline loops: CDR1 MNHEY, CDR2 SVGEGT. The CDR3 has 18 amino acids. The CDR3 coding sequence is TGTGCCAGCAGTGACCCAGATTTCGGGGTCGCGAACACCGGGGAGCTGTTTTTT. This translates into CASSDPDFGVANTGELFF.

There are a few counts of this clonotype. This chain links TRBV9 with TRBJ2-1, with 7 bases fitting TRBD2. The CDR3 consists of 14 residues. Germline V gene lookup returns CDR1 SGDLS and CDR2 YYNGEE. The V segment lost 3 bases and the J segment 11 bases; nucleotides outside the gene matches: 11. The chain's CDR3 is CASSGILAVPQQFF. The CDR3 nucleotides read TGTGCCAGCAGCGGAATTCTAGCGGTACCCCAGCAGTTCTTC.

This clonotype was picked up a small number of times. The V gene is TRBV7-9, the J gene TRBJ1-4, with D perhaps matching TRBD1 (6 bases). The CDR3 extends over 16 amino acids. CDR1 is SEHNR and CDR2 is FQNEAQ in the germline V gene (reference sequence). Trimming pared 5 bases from V and 6 bases from J, leaving 19 bases between. The CDR3 DNA reads as TGTGCCAGCAGCCCAGCCACAGGGAGCCGTTATGAAAAACTGTTTTTT. Residues: CASSPATGSRYEKLFF.

There are a few counts of this clonotype. The V call is TRBV7-9, the J call TRBJ1-1, with a weak D call TRBD1 (6 bases). There are 16 residues in the CDR3. The germline V and J ends were trimmed by 4 bases and 3 bases, with 18 bases remaining between them. Germline CDR1 SEHNR, CDR2 FQNEAQ (reference sequence). This CDR3 reads CASSSFLQGDYTEAFF. The DNA for the CDR3 is TGTGCCAGCAGCTCTTTCCTACAGGGTGATTACACTGAAGCTTTCTTT.

This sequence joins TRBV28 and TRBJ2-7; TRBD1 matches 10 bases. The CDR3 is 15 amino acids. The trim removed 4 bases at V and 3 bases at J, leaving 6 bases unmatched. The germline CDR1 and CDR2 sequences are MDHEN and SYDVKM. The CDR3 protein is CASSWGQGLLYEQYF. The CDR3 DNA sequence: TGTGCCAGCAGTTGGGGACAGGGGCTGCTCTACGAGCAGTACTTC.

The table lists this clonotype with many counts. The V call is TRBV12-3 or TRBV12-4, the J call TRBJ1-2; no clear D gene. Trimming pared 4 bases from V and 2 bases from J, leaving 2 bases between. The CDR3 is 11 amino acids. CDR3 sequence reads: CASSSNYGYTF. CDR3 sequence (DNA): TGTGCCAGCAGTTCCAACTATGGCTACACCTTC.

This clonotype was seen many times. V and J are TRBV10-3 and TRBJ1-2; D is uncertain. The V end lost 3 bases, the J end lost 7 bases, and 15 bases lay between the germline ends. Germline V gene sequence: CDR1 ENHRY, CDR2 SYGVKD. This CDR3 comprises 14 residues. CDR3 sequence (DNA): TGTGCCATCAGTGAACAAATATCGCGTGGTGGCTACACCTTC. Its translation is CAISEQISRGGYTF.